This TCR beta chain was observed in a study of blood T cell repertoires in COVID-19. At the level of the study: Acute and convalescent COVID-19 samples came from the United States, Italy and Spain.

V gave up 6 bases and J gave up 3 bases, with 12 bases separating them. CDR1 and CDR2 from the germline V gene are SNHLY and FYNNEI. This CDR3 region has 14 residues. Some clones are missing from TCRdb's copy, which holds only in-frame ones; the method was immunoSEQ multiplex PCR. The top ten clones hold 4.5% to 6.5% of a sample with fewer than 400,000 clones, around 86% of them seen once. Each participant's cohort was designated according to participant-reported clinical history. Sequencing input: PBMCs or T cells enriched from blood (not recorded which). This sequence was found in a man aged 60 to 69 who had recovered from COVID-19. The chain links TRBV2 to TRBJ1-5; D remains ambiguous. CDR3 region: CASSPGLINQPQHF. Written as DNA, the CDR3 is TGTGCCAGCAGCCCCGGACTTATCAATCAGCCCCAGCATTTT.